The 9 T cell receptor beta chains below were found in one sample sequenced in a study of CD8 T cells in Susac syndrome. When the RNA was reverse transcribed, random hexamers were used with an input of about 0.5 to 1 ug. Each CDR3 protein gets one entry after TCRdb re-called the immunoSEQ multiplex PCR reads with MiXCR. This table holds fewer than 200,000 distinct CDR3 sequences, around 93% found once. Sequenced sample: CD4+ T cells from PBMCs. These receptors originate from a human donor in good health.

The chain recombines TRBV7-2 with TRBJ2-2; no clear D gene. Deletions cut 0 bases from V and 6 bases from J, with 8 bases between. Germline V CDR1 and CDR2: SGHTA, FQGNSA. The CDR3 contains 14 residues. CDR3 loop: CASSLAVGPGELFF. For the CDR3, the DNA is TGTGCCAGCAGCTTAGCGGTGGGTCCCGGGGAGCTGTTTTTT.

The V call is TRBV7-8, the J call TRBJ1-2; TRBD1 matches at 7 bases. This CDR3 region has 14 residues. Germline trimming cut 5 bases from V and 4 bases from J; bases unmatched to any gene: 7. Germline V gene data show CDR1 as SGHVS and CDR2 as FQNEAQ. CDR3: CASSPGRTGYGYTF. CDR3 bases: TGTGCCAGCAGCCCCGGCCGGACAGGCTATGGCTACACCTTC.

V and J are TRBV28 and TRBJ1-2; 11 positions agree with TRBD1. V dropped 6 bases and J dropped 7; count of bases not matched to a gene: 10. The CDR3 spans 15 residues. The germline gives CDR1 MDHEN, CDR2 SYDVKM. The CDR3: CASRLPGQGGGGYTF. The CDR3 nucleotides are TGTGCCAGCAGACTCCCGGGACAGGGGGGAGGTGGCTACACCTTC.

This chain connects TRBV3-1 to TRBJ2-7, with D possibly matching TRBD1 (6 bases). Germline loops: CDR1 LGHDT, CDR2 YNNKEL (reference sequence). V dropped 4 bases and J dropped 3 bases, with 19 bases sitting between them. CDR3 length equals 16 residues. The DNA of the CDR3 is TGTGCCAGCAGCCTACGAAAAGGACAGCAAATCTACGAGCAGTACTTC. Amino acid sequence: CASSLRKGQQIYEQYF.

V gene TRBV29-1 combines with J gene TRBJ2-1; no firm D call. V lost 6 bases and J 8 bases, leaving 20 bases between the germline ends. Per germline, CDR1 SQVTM and CDR2 ANQGSEA. This CDR3 contains 14 residues. The chain's CDR3 is CSVTSLVGYYEQFF. The CDR3 DNA sequence: TGCAGCGTCACCTCTTTAGTGGGGTACTATGAGCAGTTCTTC.

This clonotype was seen a few times. The J gene is TRBJ2-3, the V gene TRBV4-2, with no clear D. CDR3 length equals 14 residues. From germline, CDR1 is LGHNA and CDR2 YNFKEQ. Trimming removed 0 bases from V and 6 bases from J, with 10 bases in between. For the CDR3, the DNA is TGTGCCAGCAGCCAAGATCGTCCCGCTGATACGCAGTATTTT. Translated, it gives CASSQDRPADTQYF.

V is TRBV9 and J is TRBJ2-5; D might be TRBD1 or TRBD2, each matching 5 bases. CDR3 length equals 14 residues. Germline V gene lookup returns CDR1 SGDLS and CDR2 YYNGEE. The V and J ends lost 3 bases and 5 bases respectively, with 14 bases between them. The CDR3 nucleotides read TGTGCCAGCAGCGGCCCGGGACCTCATGAGACCCAGTACTTC. This codes for CASSGPGPHETQYF. Together with reference TRBV9 and TRBJ2-5, the CDR3 gives the full variable domain: DSGVTQTPKHLITATGQRVTLRCSPRSGDLSVYWYQQSLDQGLQFLIQYYNGEERAKGNILERFSAQQFPDLHSELNLSSLELGDSALYFCASSGPGPHETQYFGPGTRLLVL.

This clonotype showed up just once. The genes are TRBV18 and TRBJ1-1; D gene uncertain. Trimming removed 0 bases from V and 0 bases from J, with 8 bases in between. From germline, CDR1 is KGHSH and CDR2 LQKENI. The CDR3 extends over 15 amino acids. In DNA form, the CDR3 reads TGTGCCAGCTCACCACCGCCCGGCATGAACACTGAAGCTTTCTTT. It is translated as CASSPPPGMNTEAFF.

This chain connects TRBV27 to TRBJ2-3, with D uncertain. This CDR3 is built from 13 residues. V lost 7 bases, J lost 0 bases, and 8 bases lay in between. Germline V CDR1 and CDR2: MNHEY, SMNVEV (reference sequence). This chain's CDR3 is CASMFTSTDTQYF. CDR3 sequence (DNA): TGTGCCAGCATGTTTACTAGCACAGATACGCAGTATTTT.